The following is a T cell receptor beta chain sequence with its context. No antigen is known for it. The source of the sample is a study of T cells after yellow fever vaccination. Study results and caveats: A minor fraction of clonotypes spanned both CD4 and CD8 compartments. A weaker but faster secondary response was observed, peaking on day 5 versus 15. Most clones from primary vaccination resurfaced after the booster (about 95% CD4, around 91% CD8).

V dropped 1 base and J dropped 2 bases, with 9 bases sitting between them. The CDR3 consists of 15 residues. For TCR, cDNA came from 5'RACE template switching, which added a universal primer site and UMIs. TCRdb re-called the 5' RACE reads through MiXCR, storing one row per CDR3 protein. Among about 99,000 distinct CDR3 sequences listed, around 5.5% were seen once. The V gene is TRBV12-3 or TRBV12-4, the J gene TRBJ2-1, with D perhaps TRBD1 (6 bases). The receptor's source is a man younger than 35 who received the YFV17D yellow fever vaccine. Here the sequenced sample was CD8+ T cells sorted from PBMCs, taken 10 days after the yellow fever booster vaccination. CDR3 bases: TGTGCCAGCAGTTTAGATGGGGGCCCCTACAATGAGCAGTTCTTC. It translates to CASSLDGGPYNEQFF.